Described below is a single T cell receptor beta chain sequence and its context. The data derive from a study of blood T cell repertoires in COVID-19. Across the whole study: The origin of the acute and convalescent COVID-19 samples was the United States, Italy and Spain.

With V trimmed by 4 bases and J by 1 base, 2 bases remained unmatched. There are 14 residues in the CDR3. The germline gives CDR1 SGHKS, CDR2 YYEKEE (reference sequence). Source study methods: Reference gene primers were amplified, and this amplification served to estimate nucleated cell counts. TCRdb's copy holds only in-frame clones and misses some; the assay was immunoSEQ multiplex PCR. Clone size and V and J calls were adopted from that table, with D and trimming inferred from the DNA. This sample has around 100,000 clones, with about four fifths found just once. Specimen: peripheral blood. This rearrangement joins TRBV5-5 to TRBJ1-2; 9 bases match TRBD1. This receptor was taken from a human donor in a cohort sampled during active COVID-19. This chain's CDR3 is CASSRDRVNYGYTF. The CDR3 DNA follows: TGTGCCAGCAGCAGGGACAGGGTTAACTATGGCTACACCTTC.